This is a list of T cell receptor beta chains from one sample in a study of blood T cell repertoires in COVID-19. Clones were sequenced by immunoSEQ multiplex PCR, and TCRdb holds only the in-frame ones, with some missing. The repertoire consists of roughly 230,000 clones, with about 83% occurring once and the leading ten covering more than 5.5%. The sample taken for sequencing was peripheral blood. All receptors derive from a human donor in a cohort sampled during active COVID-19. Both conserved end residues are part of each CDR3. The D gene is left open where the match is weak. The listing skips clone size in some rows; elsewhere it reads once, few, many or a size class.

j_gene	abundance	d_gene	len	v_gene	CDR3nt	CDR3aa
TRBJ2-3	.	.	15	TRBV2	TGTGCCAGCAGAGACTCAGGGGGGAGGACAGATACGCAGTATTTT	CASRDSGGRTDTQYF
TRBJ2-7	.	TRBD2	15	TRBV27	TGTGCCAGCAGTTTAAAAGCGGGAGGTCCCTACGAGCAGTACTTC	CASSLKAGGPYEQYF
TRBJ2-2	.	.	15	TRBV5-1	TGCGCCAGCAGCGGAGGAGCTGTGGTGACCGGGGAGCTGTTTTTT	CASSGGAVVTGELFF
TRBJ1-6	.	.	15	TRBV11-2	TGTGCCAGCAGCTTAGATCCGACAGGAGGATCACCCCTCCACTTT	CASSLDPTGGSPLHF
TRBJ1-6	many	.	17	TRBV21-1	TGTGCCAGCAGCAAAGGTGTCAGAAGCTCCTATAATTCACCCCTCCACTTT	CASSKGVRSSYNSPLHF
TRBJ1-2	.	TRBD1	14	TRBV4-1	TGCGCCAGCGCAGTGGGACAGGGGGCGGGAGGCTACACCTTC	CASAVGQGAGGYTF
TRBJ2-5	.	.	12	TRBV25-1	TGTGCCAGCAGAAGAGAAGCGGAGACCCAGTACTTC	CASRREAETQYF
TRBJ1-1	.	.	15	TRBV9	TGTGCCAGCAGCGGGGGCGCGGGGTTAGGAACTGAAGCTTTCTTT	CASSGGAGLGTEAFF
TRBJ2-1	.	TRBD2	15	TRBV5-8	TGTGCCAGCAGCCCGGGACTAGCGGAGCGCAATGAGCAGTTCTTC	CASSPGLAERNEQFF
TRBJ2-7	.	.	13	TRBV6-1	TGTGCCAGCAGTGAAGCAAGGCTGAGCGGGCAGTACTTC	CASSEARLSGQYF
TRBJ2-3	.	.	16	TRBV5-1	TGCGCCAGCAGCTTGGACGCGGGGGCAAGCACAGATACGCAGTATTTT	CASSLDAGASTDTQYF
TRBJ2-1	.	.	16	TRBV19	TGTGCCAGTAGTATAGGGAGGCAACTCGCCCACAATGAGCAGTTCTTC	CASSIGRQLAHNEQFF
TRBJ2-2	.	TRBD2	17	TRBV19	TGTGCCACACTACCCAGGACTAGCGGGAAGAACACCGGGGAGCTGTTTTTT	CATLPRTSGKNTGELFF
TRBJ1-4	.	.	15	TRBV7-6	TGTGCCAGCAGCTCCACCGGAGCAACTAATGAAAAACTGTTTTTT	CASSSTGATNEKLFF
TRBJ2-7	.	.	15	TRBV2	TGTGCCAGCAGTCCTTCATCTACGACAGGCCTCGAGCAGTACTTC	CASSPSSTTGLEQYF
TRBJ2-1	.	TRBD1	14	TRBV5-1	TGCGCCAGCAGTGTGGACAGGGGGCGCCGGGAGCAGTTCTTC	CASSVDRGRREQFF